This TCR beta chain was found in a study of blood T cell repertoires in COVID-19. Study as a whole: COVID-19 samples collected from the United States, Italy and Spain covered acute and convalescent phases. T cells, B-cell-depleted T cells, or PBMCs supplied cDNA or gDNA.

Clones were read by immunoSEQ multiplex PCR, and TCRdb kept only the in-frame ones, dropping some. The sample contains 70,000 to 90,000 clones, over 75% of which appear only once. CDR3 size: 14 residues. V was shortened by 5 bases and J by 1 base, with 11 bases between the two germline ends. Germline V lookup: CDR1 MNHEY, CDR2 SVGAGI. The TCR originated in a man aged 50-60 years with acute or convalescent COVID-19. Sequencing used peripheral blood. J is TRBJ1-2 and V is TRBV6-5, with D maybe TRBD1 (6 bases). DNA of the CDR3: TGTGCCAGCAGTAAACGGACAGATAACTATGGCTACACCTTC. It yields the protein CASSKRTDNYGYTF.